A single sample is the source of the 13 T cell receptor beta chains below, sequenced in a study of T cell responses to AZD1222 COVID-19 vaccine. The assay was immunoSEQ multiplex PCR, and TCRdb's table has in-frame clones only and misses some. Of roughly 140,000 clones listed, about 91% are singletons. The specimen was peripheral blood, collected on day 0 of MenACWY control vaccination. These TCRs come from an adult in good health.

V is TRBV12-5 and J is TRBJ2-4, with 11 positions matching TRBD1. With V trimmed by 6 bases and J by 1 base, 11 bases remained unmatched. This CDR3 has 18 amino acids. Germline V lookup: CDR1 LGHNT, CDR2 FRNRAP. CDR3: CASGTGTGGVPAKNIQYF. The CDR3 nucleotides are TGTGCTAGTGGCACCGGGACAGGGGGAGTCCCGGCCAAAAACATTCAGTACTTC.

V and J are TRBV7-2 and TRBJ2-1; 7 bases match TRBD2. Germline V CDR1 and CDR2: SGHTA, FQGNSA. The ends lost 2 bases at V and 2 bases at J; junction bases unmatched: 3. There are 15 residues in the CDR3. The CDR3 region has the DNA TGTGCCAGCAGCTTAACCGGGACTACCTACAATGAGCAGTTCTTC. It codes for CASSLTGTTYNEQFF.

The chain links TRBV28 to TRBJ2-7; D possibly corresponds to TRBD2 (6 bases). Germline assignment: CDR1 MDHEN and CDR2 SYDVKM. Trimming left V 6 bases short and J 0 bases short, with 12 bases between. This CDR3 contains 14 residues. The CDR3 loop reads CASSGGHSSYEQYF. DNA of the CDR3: TGTGCCAGCAGCGGAGGGCATAGCTCCTACGAGCAGTACTTC.

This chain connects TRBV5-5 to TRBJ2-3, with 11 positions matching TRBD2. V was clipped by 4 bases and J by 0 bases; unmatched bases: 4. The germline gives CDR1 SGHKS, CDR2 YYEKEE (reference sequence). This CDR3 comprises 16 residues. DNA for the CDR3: TGTGCCAGCAGCCCGGGACTAGCGGTCAGCACAGATACGCAGTATTTT. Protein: CASSPGLAVSTDTQYF.

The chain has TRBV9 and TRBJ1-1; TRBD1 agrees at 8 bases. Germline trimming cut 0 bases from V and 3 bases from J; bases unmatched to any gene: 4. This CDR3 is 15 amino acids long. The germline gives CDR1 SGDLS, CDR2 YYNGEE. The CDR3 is CASSVVTGADTEAFF. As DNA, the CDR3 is TGTGCCAGCAGCGTAGTGACAGGGGCGGACACTGAAGCTTTCTTT.

CDR3 sequence (DNA): TGTGCCAGTAGTCACCGGGGACAGGGGGTCCCCGAGCAGTACTTC. Amino acid sequence: CASSHRGQGVPEQYF. The chain has TRBV19 and TRBJ2-7; 11 bases map to TRBD1. This CDR3 comprises 15 residues. Unmatched junction bases numbered 9, after V lost 5 bases and J lost 6 bases. Germline-derived CDR1 and CDR2 are LNHDA and SQIVND (reference sequence).

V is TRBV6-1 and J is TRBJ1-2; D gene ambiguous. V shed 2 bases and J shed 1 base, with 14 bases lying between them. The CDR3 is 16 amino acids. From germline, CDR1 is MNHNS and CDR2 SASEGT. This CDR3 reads CASSERMNLLNYGYTF. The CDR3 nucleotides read TGTGCCAGCAGTGAAAGGATGAACCTCCTTAACTATGGCTACACCTTC.

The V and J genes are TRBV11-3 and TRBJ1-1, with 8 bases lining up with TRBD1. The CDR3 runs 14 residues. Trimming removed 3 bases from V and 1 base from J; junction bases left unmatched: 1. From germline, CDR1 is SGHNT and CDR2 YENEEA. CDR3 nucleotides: TGTGCCAGCAGCTTCAGGGGGCGGAACACTGAAGCTTTCTTT. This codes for CASSFRGRNTEAFF. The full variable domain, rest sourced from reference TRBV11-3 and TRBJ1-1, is EAGVVQSPRYKIIEKKQPVAFWCNPISGHNTLYWYLQNLGQGPELLIRYENEEAVDDSQLPKDRFSAERLKGVDSTLKIQPAELGDSAVYLCASSFRGRNTEAFFGQGTRLTVV.

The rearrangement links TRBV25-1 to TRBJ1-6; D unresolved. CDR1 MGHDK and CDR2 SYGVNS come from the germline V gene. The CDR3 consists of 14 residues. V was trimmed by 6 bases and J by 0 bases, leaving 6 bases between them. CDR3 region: CASSFASYNSPLHF. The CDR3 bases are TGTGCCAGCAGCTTCGCCTCCTATAATTCACCCCTCCACTTT.

The CDR3 DNA follows: TGTGCCAGCAGTTTAATAGCGACTGGAAACACCATATATTTT. It encodes CASSLIATGNTIYF. The J gene is TRBJ1-3, the V gene TRBV28; no definite D call. This CDR3 is built from 14 residues. Germline V lookup: CDR1 MDHEN, CDR2 SYDVKM. Trimming removed 2 bases at V and 2 bases at J, with 7 bases between.

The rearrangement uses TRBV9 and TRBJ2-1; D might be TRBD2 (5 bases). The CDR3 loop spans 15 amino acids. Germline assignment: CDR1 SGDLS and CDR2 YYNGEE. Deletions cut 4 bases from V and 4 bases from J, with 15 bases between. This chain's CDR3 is CASSLVRGGYNEQFF. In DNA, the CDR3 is TGTGCCAGCAGCCTGGTTCGAGGAGGATACAATGAGCAGTTCTTC.

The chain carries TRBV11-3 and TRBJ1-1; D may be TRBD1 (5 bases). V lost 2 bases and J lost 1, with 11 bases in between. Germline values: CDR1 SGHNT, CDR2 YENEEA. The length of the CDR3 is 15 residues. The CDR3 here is CASSLPQGRNTEAFF. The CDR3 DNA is TGTGCCAGCAGCTTACCCCAGGGCAGGAACACTGAAGCTTTCTTT.

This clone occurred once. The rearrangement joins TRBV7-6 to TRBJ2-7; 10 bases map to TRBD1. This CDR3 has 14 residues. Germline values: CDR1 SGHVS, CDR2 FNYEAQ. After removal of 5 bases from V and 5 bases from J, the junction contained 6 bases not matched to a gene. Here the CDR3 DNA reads TGTGCCAGCAGCACTGACAGGGGGCCCCACGAGCAGTACTTC. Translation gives CASSTDRGPHEQYF.